This TCR beta chain was observed in a study of cytomegalovirus exposure and HLA in healthy donors. Regarding the study as a whole: Analysis performed later showed TCR beta chains linked to HLA being more clonally expanded than equally common others. In a later analysis, DRB1 alleles had the most associated TCRs; HLA-C alleles the fewest. Some V segments, including TRBV6-2 and TRBV6-3, were excluded as indistinguishable. TCR beta V- and J-gene trimming, according to a later analysis, was linked to a missense DCLRE1C variant.

The PCR contained 60 Vbeta and 13 Jbeta primers. The method was immunoSEQ multiplex PCR; TCRdb's version includes in-frame clones alone and lacks a portion of them. The sample lists about 170,000 clones; approximately 85% were seen once. Germline V gene sequence: CDR1 LNHDA, CDR2 SQIVND (reference sequence). The J segment lost 4 bases and the V segment lost 3 bases, leaving 7 bases of the junction unmatched. The CDR3 extends over 15 amino acids. For this clone: Its target is unknown.

The sequence came from a man aged 25 to 40 in good health and CMV-seropositive. The sequenced material came from PBMCs. The rearrangement joins TRBV19 to TRBJ2-3, with 7 positions matching TRBD2. Written as DNA, the CDR3 is TGTGCCAGTAGTATGGGCGGGAGCAGGGCAGATACGCAGTATTTT. This translates into CASSMGGSRADTQYF. The complete variable domain, with remaining parts taken from reference TRBV19 and TRBJ2-3, reads DGGITQSPKYLFRKEGQNVTLSCEQNLNHDAMYWYRQDPGQGLRLIYYSQIVNDFQKGDIAEGYSVSREKKESFPLTVTSAQKNPTAFYLCASSMGGSRADTQYFGPGTRLTVL.